This TCR beta chain was recorded in a study of CD8 T cells in Susac syndrome. CDR1 is MNHEY and CDR2 is SMNVEV in the germline V gene (reference sequence). This CDR3 is 19 amino acids long. With 1 base clipped from V and 4 bases from J, the junction kept 12 bases outside the gene matches. The RNA input was about 0.5 to 1 ug, and it was reverse transcribed with random hexamers. Each CDR3 protein is one row after TCRdb ran MiXCR on the immunoSEQ multiplex PCR reads. The sample includes fewer than 250,000 distinct CDR3 sequences, approximately 90% of them seen just once. The origin of this receptor is a human donor with multiple sclerosis. The chain combines TRBV27 with TRBJ1-6, with 8 bases aligning to TRBD1. Sequenced input: CD8+ T cells from PBMCs. In nucleotides, the CDR3 is TGTGCCAGCAGTTTATACCCCCCCGCGACAGGGGCGTATAATTCACCCCTCCACTTT. Translation: CASSLYPPATGAYNSPLHF.